This TCR beta chain is drawn from a study of response to subunit inactivated influenza vaccine. J lost 3 bases, V lost 1 base, and 0 bases had no gene match. The CDR3 covers 12 residues. The germline CDR1 and CDR2 sequences are DFQATT and SNEGSKA (reference sequence). TCRdb processed the RT-PCR reads anew with MiXCR; each CDR3 protein has one entry. The sample consists of some 500,000 distinct CDR3 sequences, about 17% of them appearing once. This material consisted of CD4+ T cells sorted from PBMCs, taken roughly 24 months after vaccination. The receptor was isolated from a man between 50 and 75 years old who received an inactivated influenza vaccine. V is TRBV20-1 and J is TRBJ2-7, with 7 bases aligning to TRBD2. The CDR3 DNA follows: TGCAGTGCTAGAGCGGGGGGCTACGAGCAGTACTTC. Protein product: CSARAGGYEQYF.